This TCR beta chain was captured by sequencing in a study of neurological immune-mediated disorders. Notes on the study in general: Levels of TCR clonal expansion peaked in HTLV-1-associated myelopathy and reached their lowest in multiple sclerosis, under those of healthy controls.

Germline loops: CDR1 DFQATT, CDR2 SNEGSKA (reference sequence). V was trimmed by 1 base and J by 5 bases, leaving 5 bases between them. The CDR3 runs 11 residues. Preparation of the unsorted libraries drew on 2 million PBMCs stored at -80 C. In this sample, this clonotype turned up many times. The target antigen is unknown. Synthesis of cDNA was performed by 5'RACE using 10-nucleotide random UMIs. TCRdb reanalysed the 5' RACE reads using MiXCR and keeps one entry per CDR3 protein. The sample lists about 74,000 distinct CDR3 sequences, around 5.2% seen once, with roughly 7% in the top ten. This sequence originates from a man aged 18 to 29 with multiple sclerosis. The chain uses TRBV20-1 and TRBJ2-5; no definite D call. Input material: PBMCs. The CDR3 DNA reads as TGCAGTGCTAGAGCTGGCGAGACCCAGTACTTC. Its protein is CSARAGETQYF.